What follows describes a single TCR beta chain. CDR3 length: 14 amino acids. Germline values: CDR1 SGHRS, CDR2 YFSETQ. V gave up 4 bases and J gave up 4 bases, with 15 bases separating them. Measured with immunoSEQ multiplex PCR; TCRdb has only the in-frame clones, and not every one. The sample shows tens of thousands of clones, roughly 82% of them seen only once. The entry originates in a study of OX40 agonist ivuxolimab in advanced cancers. Study as a whole: The group had a mean age of 60 years, ranged from 23 to 79, and was 80% to 90% male.

The source of this sequence is an adult with an advanced solid tumor such as melanoma, head and neck, liver or kidney cancer. This rearrangement joins TRBV5-1 to TRBJ2-7; the D gene could be TRBD1 or TRBD2 (5 bases each). Sequencing used CD4+ or CD8+ T cells sorted from blood, obtained in a trial of the OX40 agonist ivuxolimab. The CDR3 reads CASSRDGDAYEQYF. The DNA for the CDR3 is TGCGCCAGCAGCCGGGACGGGGATGCTTACGAGCAGTACTTC.